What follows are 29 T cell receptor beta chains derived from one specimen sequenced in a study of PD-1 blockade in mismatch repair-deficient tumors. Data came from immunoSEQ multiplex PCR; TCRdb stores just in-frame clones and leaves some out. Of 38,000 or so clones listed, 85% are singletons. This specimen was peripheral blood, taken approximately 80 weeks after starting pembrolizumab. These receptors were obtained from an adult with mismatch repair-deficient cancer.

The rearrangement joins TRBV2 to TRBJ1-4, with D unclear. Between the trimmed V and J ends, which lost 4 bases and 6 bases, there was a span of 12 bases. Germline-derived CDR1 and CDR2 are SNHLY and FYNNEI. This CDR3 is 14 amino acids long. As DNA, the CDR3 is TGTGCCAGCAGTGCGGGGTTTCGTTATGAAAAACTGTTTTTT. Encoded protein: CASSAGFRYEKLFF.

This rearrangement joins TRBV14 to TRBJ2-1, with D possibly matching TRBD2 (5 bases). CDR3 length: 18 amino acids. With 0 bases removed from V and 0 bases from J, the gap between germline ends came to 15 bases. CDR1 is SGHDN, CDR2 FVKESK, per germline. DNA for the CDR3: TGTGCCAGCAGCCAAGATGAGCGGTACCGGAGCTCCTACAATGAGCAGTTCTTC. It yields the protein CASSQDERYRSSYNEQFF.

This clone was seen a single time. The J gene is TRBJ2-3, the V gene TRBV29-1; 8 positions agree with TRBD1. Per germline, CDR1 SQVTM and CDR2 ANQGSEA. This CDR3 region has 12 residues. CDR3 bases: TGCAGTGGTGGACAGGGCCGAGGTACGCAGTATTTT. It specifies CSGGQGRGTQYF.

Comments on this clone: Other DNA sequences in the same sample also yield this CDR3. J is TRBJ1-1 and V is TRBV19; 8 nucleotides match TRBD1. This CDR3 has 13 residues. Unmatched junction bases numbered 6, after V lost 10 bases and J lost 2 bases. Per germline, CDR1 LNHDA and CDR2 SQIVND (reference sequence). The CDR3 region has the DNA TGTGCCACCACGACAGGGGCCAACACTGAAGCTTTCTTT. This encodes CATTTGANTEAFF.

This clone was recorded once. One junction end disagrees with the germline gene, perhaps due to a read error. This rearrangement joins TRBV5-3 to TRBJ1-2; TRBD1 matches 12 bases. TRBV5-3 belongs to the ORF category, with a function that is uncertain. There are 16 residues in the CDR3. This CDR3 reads CARSFLVLWDRGLSAF. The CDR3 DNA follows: TGTGCCAGAAGCTTTTTGGTCCTTTGGGACAGGGGGCTGTCAGCCTTC.

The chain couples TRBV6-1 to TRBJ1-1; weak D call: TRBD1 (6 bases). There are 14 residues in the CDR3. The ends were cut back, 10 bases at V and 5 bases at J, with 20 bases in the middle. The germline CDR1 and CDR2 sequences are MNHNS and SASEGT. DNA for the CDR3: TGTGCCACCCGGACAGCCTTAAGGGGGACTGAAGCTTTCTTT. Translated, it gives CATRTALRGTEAFF.

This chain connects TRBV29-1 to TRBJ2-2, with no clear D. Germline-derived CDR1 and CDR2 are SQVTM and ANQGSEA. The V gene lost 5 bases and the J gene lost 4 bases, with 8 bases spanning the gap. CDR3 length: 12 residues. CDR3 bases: TGCAGCGTTTTCGAGAGCACCGGGGAGCTGTTTTTT. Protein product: CSVFESTGELFF.

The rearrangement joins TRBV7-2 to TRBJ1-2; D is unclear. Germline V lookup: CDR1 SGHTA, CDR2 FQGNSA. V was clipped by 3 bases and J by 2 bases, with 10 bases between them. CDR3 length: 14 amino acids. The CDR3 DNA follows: TGTGCCAGCAGCTTTGAGGCTTTCAACTATGGCTACACCTTC. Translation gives CASSFEAFNYGYTF.

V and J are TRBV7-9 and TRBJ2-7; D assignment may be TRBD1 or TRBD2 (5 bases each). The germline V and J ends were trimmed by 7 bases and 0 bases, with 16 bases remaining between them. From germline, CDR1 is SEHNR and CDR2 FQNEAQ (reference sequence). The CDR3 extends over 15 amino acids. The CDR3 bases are TGTGCCAGCATTCCTAGTGGGACGGGCTCCTACGAGCAGTACTTC. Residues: CASIPSGTGSYEQYF.

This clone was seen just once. The CDR3 sequence: CASSSSGPDRGYTF. Here the CDR3 DNA reads TGTGCCAGCAGCTCATCGGGACCGGATCGTGGCTACACCTTC. The rearrangement links TRBV6-5 to TRBJ1-2; possibly TRBD1 for D (5 bases). Germline CDR1 reads MNHEY; CDR2 reads SVGAGI. There are 14 residues in the CDR3. Trimming removed 6 bases at V and 7 bases at J, with 18 bases between.

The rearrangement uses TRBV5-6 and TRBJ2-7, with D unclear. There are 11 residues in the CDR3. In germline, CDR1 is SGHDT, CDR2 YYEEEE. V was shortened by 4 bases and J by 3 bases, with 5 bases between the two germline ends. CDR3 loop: CASSLYYEQYF. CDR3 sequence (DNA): TGTGCCAGCAGCCTCTACTACGAGCAGTACTTC. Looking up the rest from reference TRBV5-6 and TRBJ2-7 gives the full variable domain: DAGVTQSPTHLIKTRGQQVTLRCSPKSGHDTVSWYQQALGQGPQFIFQYYEEEERQRGNFPDRFSGHQFPNYSSELNVNALLLGDSALYLCASSLYYEQYFGPGTRLTVT.

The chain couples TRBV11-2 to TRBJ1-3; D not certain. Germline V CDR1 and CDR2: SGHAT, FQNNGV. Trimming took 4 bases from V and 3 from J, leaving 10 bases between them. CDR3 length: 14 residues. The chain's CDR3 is CASSSTSGGNTIYF. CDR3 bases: TGTGCCAGCAGCTCGACTTCGGGTGGAAACACCATATATTTT.

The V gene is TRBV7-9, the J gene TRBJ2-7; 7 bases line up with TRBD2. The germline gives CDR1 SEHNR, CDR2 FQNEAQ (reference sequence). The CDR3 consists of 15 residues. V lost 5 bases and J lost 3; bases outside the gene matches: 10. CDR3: CASSHPRGTIYEQYF. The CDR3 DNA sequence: TGTGCCAGCAGCCACCCGCGAGGGACTATCTACGAGCAGTACTTC.

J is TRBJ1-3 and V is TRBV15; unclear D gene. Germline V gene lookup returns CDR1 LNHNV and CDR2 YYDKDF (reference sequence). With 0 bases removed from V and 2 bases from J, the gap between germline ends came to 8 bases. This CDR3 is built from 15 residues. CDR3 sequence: CATSRDIAAGNTIYF. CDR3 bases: TGTGCCACCAGCAGAGATATAGCAGCTGGAAACACCATATATTTT.

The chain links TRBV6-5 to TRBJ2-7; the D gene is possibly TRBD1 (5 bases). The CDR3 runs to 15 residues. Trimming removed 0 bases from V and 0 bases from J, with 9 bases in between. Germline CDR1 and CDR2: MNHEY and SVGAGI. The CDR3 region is CASSYSSTASYEQYF. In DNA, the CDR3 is TGTGCCAGCAGTTACTCATCGACAGCCTCCTACGAGCAGTACTTC.

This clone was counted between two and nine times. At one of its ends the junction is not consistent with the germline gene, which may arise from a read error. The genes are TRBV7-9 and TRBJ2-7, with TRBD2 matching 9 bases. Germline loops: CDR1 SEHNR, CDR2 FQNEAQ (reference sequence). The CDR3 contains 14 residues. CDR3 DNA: TGTGCCAGCAGCGTAGCGGGAGAGACCTACGAGCAGTACTTC. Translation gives CASSVAGETYEQYF.

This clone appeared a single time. As DNA, the CDR3 is TGCGCCAGCAGCTTCTCCGTACAAGCCCCGGGGGAGACCCAGTACTTC. Protein sequence: CASSFSVQAPGETQYF. The chain carries TRBV5-1 and TRBJ2-5, with D perhaps matching TRBD2 (5 bases). Germline CDR1 is SGHRS and CDR2 is YFSETQ. The CDR3 loop spans 16 amino acids. Trimming cost V 2 bases and J 5 bases, with 19 bases left between them.

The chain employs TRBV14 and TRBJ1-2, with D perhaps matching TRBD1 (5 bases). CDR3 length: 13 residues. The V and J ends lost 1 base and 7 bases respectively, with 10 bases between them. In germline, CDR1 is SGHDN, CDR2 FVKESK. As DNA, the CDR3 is TGTGCCAGCAGCCAAGCAGGGAGGACTGGCTACACCTTC. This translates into CASSQAGRTGYTF.

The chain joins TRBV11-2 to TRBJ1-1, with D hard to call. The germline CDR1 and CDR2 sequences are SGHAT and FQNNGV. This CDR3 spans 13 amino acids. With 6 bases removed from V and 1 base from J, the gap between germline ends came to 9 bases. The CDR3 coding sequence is TGTGCCAGCAGTGAGGGAAGGAACACTGAAGCTTTCTTT. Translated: CASSEGRNTEAFF.

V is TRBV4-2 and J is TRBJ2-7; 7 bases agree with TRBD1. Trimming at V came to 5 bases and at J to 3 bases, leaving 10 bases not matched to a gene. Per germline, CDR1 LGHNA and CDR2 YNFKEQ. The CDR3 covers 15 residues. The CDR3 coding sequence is TGTGCCAGCAGCGGAATATTACAGGGGAGCTACGAGCAGTACTTC. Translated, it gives CASSGILQGSYEQYF.

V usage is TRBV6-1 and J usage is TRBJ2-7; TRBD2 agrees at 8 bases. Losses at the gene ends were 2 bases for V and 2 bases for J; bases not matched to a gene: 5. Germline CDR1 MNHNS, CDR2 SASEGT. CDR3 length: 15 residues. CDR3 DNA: TGTGCCAGCAGTGAAAACCCGGGAGGGACCTACGAGCAGTACTTC. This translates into CASSENPGGTYEQYF.

CDR3 loop: CASSYSHTGGGTEAFF. In DNA form, the CDR3 reads TGTGCCAGCAGTTACTCCCACACAGGGGGAGGCACTGAAGCTTTCTTT. The gene calls are TRBV6-6 and TRBJ1-1; 8 bases map to TRBD1. Germline assignment: CDR1 MNHNY and CDR2 SVGAGI (reference sequence). CDR3 length: 16 amino acids. V lost 0 bases to trimming and J lost 4 bases; unmatched junction nucleotides: 7.

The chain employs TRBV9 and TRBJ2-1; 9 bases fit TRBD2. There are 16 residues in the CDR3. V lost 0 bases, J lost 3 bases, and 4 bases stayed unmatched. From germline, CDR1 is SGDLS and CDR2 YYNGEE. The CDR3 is CASSVGSGGFYNEQFF. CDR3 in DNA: TGTGCCAGCAGCGTAGGAAGCGGGGGGTTCTACAATGAGCAGTTCTTC.

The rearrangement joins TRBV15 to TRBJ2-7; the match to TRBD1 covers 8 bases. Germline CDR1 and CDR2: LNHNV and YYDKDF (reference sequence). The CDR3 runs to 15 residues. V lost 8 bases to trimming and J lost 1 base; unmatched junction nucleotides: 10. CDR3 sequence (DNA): TGTGCCACCTCTCAGGGGGCATTATCTTCCTACGAGCAGTACTTC. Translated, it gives CATSQGALSSYEQYF.

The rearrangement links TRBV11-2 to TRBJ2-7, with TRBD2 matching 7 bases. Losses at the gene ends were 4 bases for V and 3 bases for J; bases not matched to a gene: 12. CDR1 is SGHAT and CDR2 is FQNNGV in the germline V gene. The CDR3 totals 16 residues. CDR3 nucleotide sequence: TGTGCCAGCAGCTCGATTTCTAGCGGAGCACTCTACGAGCAGTACTTC. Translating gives CASSSISSGALYEQYF.

The CDR3 sequence: CASSSTIGRGEETQYF. CDR3 in DNA: TGTGCCAGCAGCTCTACGATTGGGCGGGGGGAGGAGACCCAGTACTTC. V usage is TRBV11-2 and J usage is TRBJ2-5; 8 positions agree with TRBD2. The ends lost 4 bases at V and 5 bases at J; junction bases unmatched: 12. The CDR3 loop spans 16 amino acids. Germline CDR1 SGHAT, CDR2 FQNNGV.

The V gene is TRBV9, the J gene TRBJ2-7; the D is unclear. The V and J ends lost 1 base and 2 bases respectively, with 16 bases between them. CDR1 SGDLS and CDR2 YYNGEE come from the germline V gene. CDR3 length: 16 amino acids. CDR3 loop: CASSVTTKATTYEQYF. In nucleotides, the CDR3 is TGTGCCAGCAGCGTAACTACAAAGGCCACTACCTACGAGCAGTACTTC. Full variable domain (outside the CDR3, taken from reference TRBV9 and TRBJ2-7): DSGVTQTPKHLITATGQRVTLRCSPRSGDLSVYWYQQSLDQGLQFLIQYYNGEERAKGNILERFSAQQFPDLHSELNLSSLELGDSALYFCASSVTTKATTYEQYFGPGTRLTVT.

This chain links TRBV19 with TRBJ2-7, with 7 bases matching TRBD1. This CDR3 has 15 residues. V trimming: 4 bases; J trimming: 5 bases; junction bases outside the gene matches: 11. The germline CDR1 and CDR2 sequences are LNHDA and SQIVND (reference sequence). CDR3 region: CASSTPTGAHDEQYF. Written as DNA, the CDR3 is TGTGCCAGTAGTACACCTACAGGGGCCCACGACGAGCAGTACTTC. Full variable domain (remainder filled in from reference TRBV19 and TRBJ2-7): DGGITQSPKYLFRKEGQNVTLSCEQNLNHDAMYWYRQDPGQGLRLIYYSQIVNDFQKGDIAEGYSVSREKKESFPLTVTSAQKNPTAFYLCASSTPTGAHDEQYFGPGTRLTVT.

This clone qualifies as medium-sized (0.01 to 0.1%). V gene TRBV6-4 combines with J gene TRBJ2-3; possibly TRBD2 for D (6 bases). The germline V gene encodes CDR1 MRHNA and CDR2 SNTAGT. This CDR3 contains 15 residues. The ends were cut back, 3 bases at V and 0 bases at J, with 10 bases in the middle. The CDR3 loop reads CASSEGSGSTDTQYF. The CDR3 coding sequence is TGTGCCAGCAGTGAAGGGAGCGGGAGCACAGATACGCAGTATTTT.